This paragraph reports one TCR beta chain. This clonotype came up many times. The clone's antigen remains unknown. No base quality information exists; no much larger clone differs at one position. The lymph node samples were taken from the axillary draining lymph nodes of breast cancer patients. From its cysteine to its phenylalanine, the CDR3 spans 14 amino acids. The retained sequence is limited to the CDR3, 42 bases, with the frame set at the first base. Sequences DFQATT (CDR1) and SNEGSKA (CDR2) are obtained from the germline V gene (reference sequence). Trimming takes 0 bases from V and 6 bases from J, and the germline ends sit 11 bases apart. Sequencing was performed on an Illumina HiSeq 2000. Multiplex PCR amplification was used to generate the TCR beta chain libraries. The amplified TCR beta chain products were analyzed by high-throughput sequencing. TCRdb reanalyzed the raw reads on its own, using fastp at Q25 for trimming and MiXCR for clone calling, and kept in-frame beta chains. CDR3 protein duplicates are merged, each entry listing the most common genes and DNA. Across this sample there are more than 100,000 distinct CDR3 sequences, with 20% to 25% seen only once. Roughly 2.6% of the sample belongs to the ten largest clones.

This sample is part of a study of breast tumors, draining lymph nodes, adjacent tissues (dated by TCRdb to the mid-2010s). With respect to the entire study: In breast cancer patients, the study compared the TCR beta repertoires of tumor, adjacent nontumor tissue and axillary lymph nodes. In human breast cancer, the study set out to evaluate how tumor, surrounding tissue and draining lymph node repertoires relate to one another and whether T cells may move between these sites.

General study outcomes and caveats: In luminal-like breast cancer, tumor and nontumor tissue repertoires resembled each other significantly more than in basal-like breast cancer. A scenario in which most tumor T cells derive from the lymph node and then expand within tumor tissue was judged to be consistent with the data. The study presented the conclusion that tumor T cells originate in lymph nodes as consistent with a hypothesis, not as something directly demonstrated. Tumor T-cell repertoires showed less diversity than lymph node repertoires and more diversity than nontumor tissue repertoires, and tumor T-cell repertoires showed preferential V and J gene usage.

Sequenced: axillary lymph node tissue. The V and J genes are TRBV20-1 and TRBJ2-2; the D gene is perhaps TRBD2, on 5 matching bases. This TCR derives from a female donor with breast cancer. Some clones in this sample may be carry-over from other donors' samples. The DNA sequence reads TGCAGTGCTAGAGAACTAGTATCCTCCGGGGAGCTGTTTTTT. Translation gives CSARELVSSGELFF.